The 10 T cell receptor beta chains presented below share a single source sample, sequenced in a study of control samples from healthy donors and cancer patients. The repertoire was sequenced with immunoSEQ multiplex PCR; TCRdb's copy has only in-frame clones and lacks some. The data hold about 49,000 clones, with approximately 83% observed a single time. Sequencing was performed on PBMCs. The source is a woman aged 50 to 60 with lung cancer.

V usage is TRBV14 and J usage is TRBJ2-7; D tentatively reads TRBD1 or TRBD2 (5 bases each). This CDR3 has 15 amino acids. Germline lookup yields CDR1 SGHDN and CDR2 FVKESK. The V end was cut by 6 bases, the J end by 2 bases, with 17 bases between. CDR3 in amino acids: CASSLLPGPAYEQYF. The CDR3 DNA reads TGTGCCAGCAGTCTTCTCCCGGGGCCTGCCTACGAGCAGTACTTC.

The chain recombines TRBV11-2 with TRBJ2-3; a possible D gene is TRBD2 (6 bases). This CDR3 region has 14 residues. V was pared by 5 bases and J by 4 bases, with 13 bases between. In germline, CDR1 is SGHAT, CDR2 FQNNGV. CDR3: CASSPRLGADTQYF. CDR3 in DNA: TGTGCCAGCAGCCCTCGACTAGGGGCAGATACGCAGTATTTT.

The chain couples TRBV7-3 to TRBJ2-7; no firm D call. The CDR3 runs to 13 residues. V was trimmed by 2 bases and J by 6 bases, leaving 11 bases between them. CDR1 SGHTA and CDR2 FQGTGA come from the germline V gene. The CDR3 DNA reads TGTGCCAGCAGCTTAGGAGTAGAACGCGAGCAGTACTTC. Translating it yields CASSLGVEREQYF.

The rearrangement links TRBV6-5 to TRBJ1-2, with D possibly being TRBD1 (5 bases). Trimming took off 5 bases at V and 6 bases at J, with 16 bases between the two ends. The CDR3 spans 14 residues. Germline CDR1 reads MNHEY; CDR2 reads SVGAGI. CDR3 DNA: TGTGCCAGCAGTCCCCGGTGGGGGGGAGATGGCTACACCTTC. Its protein product is CASSPRWGGDGYTF.

The V gene is TRBV7-2, the J gene TRBJ1-1, with D perhaps TRBD1 (6 bases). The CDR3 is made up of 14 amino acids. Germline V CDR1 and CDR2: SGHTA, FQGNSA. The V gene lost 2 bases and the J gene lost 4 bases, with 11 bases spanning the gap. The CDR3 reads CASSLKGGRTEAFF. CDR3 bases: TGTGCCAGCAGCTTAAAGGGGGGACGCACTGAAGCTTTCTTT.

J is TRBJ1-6 and V is TRBV30, with D perhaps TRBD1 (5 bases). The CDR3 spans 15 residues. Trimming removed 0 bases at V and 6 bases at J, with 12 bases between. Germline V gene data show CDR1 as GTSNPN and CDR2 as SVGIG (reference sequence). CDR3 sequence reads: CAWSVRGATNSPLHF. CDR3 DNA: TGTGCCTGGAGTGTAAGAGGGGCGACTAATTCACCCCTCCACTTT.

The chain is built from TRBV7-9 and TRBJ1-2, with TRBD1 matching over 7 bases. Germline CDR1 is SEHNR and CDR2 is FQNEAQ (reference sequence). This CDR3 spans 16 amino acids. The ends lost 4 bases at V and 0 bases at J; junction bases unmatched: 8. CDR3 nucleotides: TGTGCCAGCAGCTATCTTCCGGGACAGCCTAACTATGGCTACACCTTC. Encoded protein: CASSYLPGQPNYGYTF.

This sequence joins TRBV11-3 and TRBJ1-1, with 9 positions matching TRBD1. V was clipped by 5 bases and J by 3 bases; unmatched bases: 4. Per the germline V gene, CDR1 is SGHNT and CDR2 is YENEEA. The CDR3 sequence is 14 residues long. DNA for the CDR3: TGTGCCAGCAGCCAACAGGGGGCGCACACTGAAGCTTTCTTT. Translating it yields CASSQQGAHTEAFF.

V and J are TRBV27 and TRBJ2-1, with TRBD2 as a possible D gene (7 bases). This CDR3 is built from 16 residues. The germline gives CDR1 MNHEY, CDR2 SMNVEV (reference sequence). V gave up 5 bases and J gave up 1 base, with 15 bases separating them. CDR3 loop: CASSLPRGGSYNEQFF. CDR3 bases: TGTGCCAGCAGTCTTCCTAGGGGGGGATCCTACAATGAGCAGTTCTTC.

V gene TRBV5-1 combines with J gene TRBJ1-2; D is unresolved. The V end was cut by 0 bases, the J end by 6 bases, with 12 bases between. Germline lookup yields CDR1 SGHRS and CDR2 YFSETQ. The CDR3 runs 14 residues. CDR3: CASSLDVPPNGYTF. The DNA for the CDR3 is TGCGCCAGCAGCTTGGACGTCCCGCCGAATGGCTACACCTTC.